The source of this T cell receptor beta chain is a study of regulatory T cells in long-lasting Graves disease. General study findings and limits: Favored usage of TRBV28, TRBJ1-2 and TRBJ2-5 was recorded in persistent disease.

Construction of TCR beta libraries relied on iRepertoire HTBI primers and on Arm-PCR targeting CDR3 regions. TCRdb processed the multiplex PCR reads anew with MiXCR; each CDR3 protein has one entry. The table records about 460,000 distinct CDR3 sequences, less than 15% of them present only once. Time point described: newly diagnosed GD, antithyroid drugs for less than 3 months. RNA extracted from PBMCs served as the sequencing template. Germline V CDR1 and CDR2: MNHEY, SMNVEV (reference sequence). This CDR3 region has 14 residues. Trimming at V came to 6 bases and at J to 8 bases, leaving 8 bases not matched to a gene. On this clonotype: Its cognate antigen is unknown.

These data were also filed under a second study, of T cells in Graves' hyperthyroidism and ophthalmopathy. That source reports: It was uncontrolled infection, other autoimmune disease, pregnancy or lactation that excluded patients. For the diagnoses, clinical symptoms, serum thyroxine and TRAb, thyroid ultrasound and orbital computed tomography were used. Model predictions of ophthalmopathy came a median around 6.5 months before onset.

This chain joins TRBV27 and TRBJ1-4, with 8 bases fitting TRBD1. The receptor was isolated from a woman aged 45-59 years with Graves disease. The sequencing used peripheral blood mononuclear cells (PBMCs), collected at new diagnosis, from a patient treated with antithyroid drugs. The CDR3 DNA sequence: TGTGCCAGCAGATTACAGGGGGTGGGCGAAAAACTGTTTTTT. Translated, it gives CASRLQGVGEKLFF.